This TCR beta chain was sequenced during a study of cytomegalovirus exposure and HLA in healthy donors (TCRdb year 2017). Context from the whole study: According to a later analysis, one platform produced both the 100 to 150 validation repertoires and the 700 or so repertoires of the first cohort. The study aimed to test whether signatures of past pathogen exposure could be identified by cataloging public T cell receptors. Besides the first cohort of roughly 700 subjects, a separate validation cohort made up of roughly 130 different subjects was used. To predict cytomegalovirus infection status, the study combined high-throughput TCR immunosequencing, statistical association of individual TCRs with disease status, and machine learning.

The donors belonged to the validation cohort of approximately 130 subjects, which was separate from the approximately 680-subject first cohort. A word on this clone: What this receptor recognizes is not known. Within one base of it there is no much larger clone, and no base qualities were kept.

Broad study findings and their caveats: In vitro tests confirmed that a few of the cytomegalovirus-associated TCR beta chains recognize cytomegalovirus antigens. Subsequent analysis determined that TCRs grouped into clusters in the first cohort also showed a tendency toward co-occurrence across the 90 to 150 validation repertoires, and roughly 94% of cluster scores exceeded 0. The authors suggested that the approach could potentially be extended to other disease states and immunological phenotypes. In both the original and validation cohorts, the classifier was reported to diagnose cytomegalovirus status with high specificity and sensitivity. In the study, approximately 150 TCR beta chains were listed as associated with cytomegalovirus. A later analysis lacked HLA typing for the validation cohort, so it scored co-occurrence in that cohort across all 110 or so repertoires. While some public TCRs were present in many individuals, most TCR sequences turned up only very rarely across donors.

The library was generated by the immunoSEQ multiplex PCR assay. The source study handled its data this way. A statistical classification framework was built for diagnosing cytomegalovirus status from the catalog of TCR beta chain sequences. Not all clones reach the TCRdb copy of this immuneACCESS table, which keeps in-frame sequences only. Checked studies attribute under half of the gap to unresolved V genes and leave the rest unexplained. V and J calls and clone size are as listed in that table; D and trimming were resolved from the DNA. The table for this sample lists 65,000 to 75,000 clones; 94% of them were counted only once. In total, the top ten clones hold about 1.6% of the sample. Input material: PBMCs. The TCR sequence derives from a man in his late teens or twenties in good health and CMV-seropositive.

The DNA reads TGTGCCAGCAGTCAGGGGGGACGGGTTGTAGAGACCCAGTACTTC. It specifies CASSQGGRVVETQYF. In this chain, TRBV28 is recombined with TRBJ2-5; the D segment could be TRBD1, given 7 matching bases. V is pared back by 5 bases and J by 4 bases, with 17 bases lying between the germline termini. The CDR3 goes from the cysteine to the phenylalanine over 15 residues. Of all the DNA, just the CDR3 is kept, 45 bases in frame from base 1. The germline V gene sets CDR1 to MDHEN and CDR2 to SYDVKM.